This record concerns one TCR beta chain sequence. Its antigen remains unidentified. The data originate from a study of T cells in tuberculosis. The overall study: In South Africa, adults with active tuberculosis were compared with IGRA-negative and latently infected IGRA-positive adolescents. Study-wide results and limits: Active tuberculosis alpha repertoires lay closer to GMM-specific TCRs than controls'.

Stated time point: new active TB diagnosis, blood taken before or within 7 days of starting treatment. The CDR3 has 12 amino acids. Germline V lookup: CDR1 MGHRA, CDR2 YSYEKL. Trimming stripped 0 bases from V and 11 bases from J, with 10 bases between. Assay: immunoSEQ multiplex PCR; the TCRdb copy retains only in-frame clones and omits some. The repertoire has 30,000 to 35,000 clones, 93% of them found once; the top ten carry about 10%. This sample comprised PBMCs, obtained at tuberculosis diagnosis. This clonotype was obtained from an adult with tuberculosis. The chain employs TRBV4-1 and TRBJ1-1; D remains unclear. The DNA of the CDR3 is TGCGCCAGCAGCCAAGAAGTTGGGGAGGCTTTCTTT. Amino acids: CASSQEVGEAFF.